This T cell receptor (beta chain) was sequenced for a study of shared clonotypes between healthy human individuals. Only CD45RO-negative cells positively selected for CCR7 counted as naive CD8 cells, so terminally differentiated effector memory CD45RA+ cells were excluded. Trimming at V came to 8 bases and at J to 7 bases, leaving 10 bases not matched to a gene. The CDR3 contains 14 residues. Germline CDR1 and CDR2: LNHDA and SQIVND (reference sequence). This clone has more than one count but fewer than ten. As yet, its antigen is unknown. Deep-level assay runs were performed. TCRdb's table, derived via immunoSEQ multiplex PCR, lists solely in-frame clones and lacks some. The sample shows about 2.1 million clones, under 95% of them seen only once. Broader study findings: Only blood was sampled, and tissue TCR repertoires likely differ from blood ones.

The sample consisted of naive CD8+ T cells from PBMCs. This receptor was obtained from a young man in good health. Some clones in this sample may be carry-over from other donors' samples. This chain links TRBV19 with TRBJ1-1; 10 bases match TRBD1. Here the CDR3 DNA reads TGTGCCAGTGGGGACAGGGGCTTATGGGGTGAAGCTTTCTTT. Its translation: CASGDRGLWGEAFF. The full variable domain, with the rest looked up from reference TRBV19 and TRBJ1-1, is DGGITQSPKYLFRKEGQNVTLSCEQNLNHDAMYWYRQDPGQGLRLIYYSQIVNDFQKGDIAEGYSVSREKKESFPLTVTSAQKNPTAFYLCASGDRGLWGEAFFGQGTRLTVV.